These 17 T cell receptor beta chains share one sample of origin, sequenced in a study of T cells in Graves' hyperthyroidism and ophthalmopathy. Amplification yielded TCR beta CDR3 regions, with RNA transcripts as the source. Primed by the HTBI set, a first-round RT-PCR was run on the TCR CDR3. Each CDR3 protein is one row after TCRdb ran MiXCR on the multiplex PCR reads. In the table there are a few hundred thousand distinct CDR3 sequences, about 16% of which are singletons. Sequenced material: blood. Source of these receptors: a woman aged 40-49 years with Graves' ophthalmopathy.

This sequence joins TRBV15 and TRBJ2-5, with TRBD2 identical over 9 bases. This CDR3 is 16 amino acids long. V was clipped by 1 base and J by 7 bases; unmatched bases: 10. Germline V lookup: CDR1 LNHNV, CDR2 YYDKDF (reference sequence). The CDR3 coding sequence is TGTGCCACCAGCAGAGGCCCAGCGGGGGGCGCTGGGACCCAGTACTTC. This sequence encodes CATSRGPAGGAGTQYF. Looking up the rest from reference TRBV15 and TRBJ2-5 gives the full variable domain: DAMVIQNPRYQVTQFGKPVTLSCSQTLNHNVMYWYQQKSSQAPKLLFHYYDKDFNNEADTPDNFQSRRPNTSFCFLDIRSPGLGDTAMYLCATSRGPAGGAGTQYFGPGTRLLVL.

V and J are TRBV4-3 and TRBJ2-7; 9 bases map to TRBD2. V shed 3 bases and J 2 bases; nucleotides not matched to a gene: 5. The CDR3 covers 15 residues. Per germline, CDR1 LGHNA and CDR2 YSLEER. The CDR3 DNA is TGCGCCAGCAGCCATAGCGGGGGAGGAGCCTACGAGCAGTACTTC. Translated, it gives CASSHSGGGAYEQYF.

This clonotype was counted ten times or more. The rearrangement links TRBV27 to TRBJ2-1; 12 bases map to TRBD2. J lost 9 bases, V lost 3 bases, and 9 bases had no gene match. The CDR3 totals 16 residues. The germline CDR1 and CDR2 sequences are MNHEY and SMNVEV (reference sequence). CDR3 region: CASSFLLAGGPGEQFF. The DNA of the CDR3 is TGTGCCAGCAGTTTCCTTCTAGCGGGAGGGCCGGGTGAGCAGTTCTTC.

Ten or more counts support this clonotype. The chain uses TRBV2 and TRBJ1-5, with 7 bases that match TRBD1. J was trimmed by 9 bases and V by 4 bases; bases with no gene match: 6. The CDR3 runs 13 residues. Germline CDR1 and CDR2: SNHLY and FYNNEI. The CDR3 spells CASSVRQGRPQHF. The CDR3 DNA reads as TGTGCCAGCAGTGTCCGACAGGGTCGGCCCCAGCATTTT.

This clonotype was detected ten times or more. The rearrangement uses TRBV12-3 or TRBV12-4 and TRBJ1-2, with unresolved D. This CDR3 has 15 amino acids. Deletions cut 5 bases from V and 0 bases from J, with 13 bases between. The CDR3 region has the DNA TGTGCCAGCAGTCCTGGCGGCGGCACTAACTATGGCTACACCTTC. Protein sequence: CASSPGGGTNYGYTF.

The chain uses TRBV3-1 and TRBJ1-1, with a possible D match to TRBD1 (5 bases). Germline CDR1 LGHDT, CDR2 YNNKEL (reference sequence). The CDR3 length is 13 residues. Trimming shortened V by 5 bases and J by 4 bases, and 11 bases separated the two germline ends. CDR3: CASSNLGVTEAFF. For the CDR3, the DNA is TGTGCCAGCAGCAACCTGGGGGTCACTGAAGCTTTCTTT.

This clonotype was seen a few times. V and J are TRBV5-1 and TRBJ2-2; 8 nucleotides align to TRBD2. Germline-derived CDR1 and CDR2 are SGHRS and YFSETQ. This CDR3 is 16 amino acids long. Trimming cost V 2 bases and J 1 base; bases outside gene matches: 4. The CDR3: CASSFLSGVNTGELFF. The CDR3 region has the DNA TGCGCCAGCAGCTTTCTTAGCGGGGTGAACACCGGGGAGCTGTTTTTT.

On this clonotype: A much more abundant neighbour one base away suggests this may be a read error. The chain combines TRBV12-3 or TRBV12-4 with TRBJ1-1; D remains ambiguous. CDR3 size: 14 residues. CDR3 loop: CASSGPNEITEALF. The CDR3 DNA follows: TGTGCCAGCAGTGGTCCAAATGAGATCACTGAAGCTCTCTTT.

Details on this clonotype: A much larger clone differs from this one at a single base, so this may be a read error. The DNA for the CDR3 is TGCGCCAGCGGATCCACAGGGGGATATGGCTACACCTTC. Protein product: CASGSTGGYGYTF. This chain links TRBV5-1 with TRBJ1-2; 8 nucleotides line up with TRBD1. The CDR3 totals 13 residues. CDR1 is SGHRS, CDR2 YFSETQ, per germline. Trimming removed 7 bases from V and 5 bases from J; junction bases left unmatched: 7.

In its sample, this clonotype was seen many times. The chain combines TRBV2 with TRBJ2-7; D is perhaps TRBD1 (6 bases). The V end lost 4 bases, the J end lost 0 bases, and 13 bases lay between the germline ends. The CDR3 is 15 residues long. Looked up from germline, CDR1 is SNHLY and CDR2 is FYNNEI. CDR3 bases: TGTGCCAGCAGTGCGATTAGGACAGTCTCCTACGAGCAGTACTTC. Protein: CASSAIRTVSYEQYF. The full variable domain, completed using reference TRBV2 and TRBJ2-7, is EPEVTQTPSHQVTQMGQEVILRCVPISNHLYFYWYRQILGQKVEFLVSFYNNEISEKSEIFDDQFSVERPDGSNFTLKIRSTKLEDSAMYFCASSAIRTVSYEQYFGPGTRLTVT.

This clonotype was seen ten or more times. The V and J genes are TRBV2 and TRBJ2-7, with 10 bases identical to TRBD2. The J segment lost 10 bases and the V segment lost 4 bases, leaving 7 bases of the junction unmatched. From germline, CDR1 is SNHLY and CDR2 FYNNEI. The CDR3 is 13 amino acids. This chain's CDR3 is CASSAQREGDQYF. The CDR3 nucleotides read TGTGCCAGCAGTGCTCAGCGGGAGGGGGATCAGTACTTC.

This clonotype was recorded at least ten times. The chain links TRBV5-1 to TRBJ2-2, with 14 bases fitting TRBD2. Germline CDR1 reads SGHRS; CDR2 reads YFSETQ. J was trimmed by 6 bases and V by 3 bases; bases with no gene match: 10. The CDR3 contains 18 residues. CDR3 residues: CASSWAPGLAGVAGELFF. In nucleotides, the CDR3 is TGCGCCAGCAGCTGGGCGCCGGGACTAGCGGGAGTCGCCGGGGAGCTGTTTTTT.

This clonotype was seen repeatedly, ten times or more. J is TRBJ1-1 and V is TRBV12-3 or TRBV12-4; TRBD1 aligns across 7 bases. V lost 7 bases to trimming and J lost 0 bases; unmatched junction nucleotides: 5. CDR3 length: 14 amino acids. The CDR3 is CASIGTVLNTEAFF. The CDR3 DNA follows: TGTGCCAGCATAGGGACAGTGTTGAACACTGAAGCTTTCTTT.

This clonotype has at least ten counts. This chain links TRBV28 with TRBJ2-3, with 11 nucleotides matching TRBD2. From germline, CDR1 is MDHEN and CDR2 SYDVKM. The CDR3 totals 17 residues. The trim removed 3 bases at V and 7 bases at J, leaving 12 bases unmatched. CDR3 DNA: TGTGCCAGCAGTTTCCACCCGGGACTAGCGGCATCAAATACGCAGTATTTT. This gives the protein CASSFHPGLAASNTQYF.

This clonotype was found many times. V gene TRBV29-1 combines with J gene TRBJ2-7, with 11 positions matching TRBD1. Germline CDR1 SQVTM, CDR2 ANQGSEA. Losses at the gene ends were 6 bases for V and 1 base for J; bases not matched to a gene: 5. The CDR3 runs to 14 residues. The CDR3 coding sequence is TGCAGCGTAGCCGGGACAGGGGGTTCCTACGAGCAGTACTTC. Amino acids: CSVAGTGGSYEQYF.

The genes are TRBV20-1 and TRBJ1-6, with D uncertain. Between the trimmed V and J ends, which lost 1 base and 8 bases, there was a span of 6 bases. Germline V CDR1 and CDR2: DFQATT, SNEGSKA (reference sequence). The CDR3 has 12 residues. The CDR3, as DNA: TGCAGTGCTAGAGGTCGGGATTCACCCCTCCACTTT. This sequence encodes CSARGRDSPLHF.

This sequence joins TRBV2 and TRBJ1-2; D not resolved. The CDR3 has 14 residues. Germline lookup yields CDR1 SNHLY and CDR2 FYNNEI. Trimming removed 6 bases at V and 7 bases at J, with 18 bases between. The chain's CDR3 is CASRTTMAVRGYTF. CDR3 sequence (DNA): TGTGCCAGCAGAACGACAATGGCGGTCCGTGGCTACACCTTC.